The sequence of this T cell receptor beta chain was determined in a study of T cell responses to AZD1222 COVID-19 vaccine. The study's findings and limits: Epitopes outside B.1.351 and B.1.1.7 mutated regions reportedly drew nearly half of spike TCRs.

The germline V and J ends were trimmed by 6 bases and 2 bases, with 14 bases remaining between them. The germline V gene has CDR1 KGHDR and CDR2 SFDVKD. The CDR3 runs to 15 residues. Notes on this clone: Its specificity is not known.

Only in-frame clones appear in the TCRdb table, and some are missing; sequencing was by immunoSEQ multiplex PCR. This sample yields roughly 150,000 clones, of which roughly nine tenths are seen a single time; about 2% belongs to the top ten. This specimen consisted of peripheral blood, obtained on day 0 of AZD1222 vaccination. The V gene is TRBV24-1, the J gene TRBJ2-3; possible D gene TRBD1, 5 bases. This receptor was obtained from an adult in good health. CDR3 sequence reads: CATSTRTRNTDTQYF. CDR3 DNA: TGTGCCACCAGTACCCGGACACGGAACACAGATACGCAGTATTTT.